This T cell receptor beta chain is from a study of Ad26.COV2.S vaccination and SARS-CoV-2 variants. Study at large: Enrollment placed the donor in the COV1001 Ad26.COV2.S trial arm. Ad26.COV2.S shots went into the muscle once or twice, 56 days apart. Whole-study results and caveats: Vaccine recipients posted higher spike-specific TCR breadth than their placebo counterparts.

On this clone itself: The antigen is undetermined.

V was pared by 3 bases and J by 1 base, with 11 bases between. Germline assignment: CDR1 MNHEY and CDR2 SMNVEV (reference sequence). This CDR3 contains 15 residues. Treatment indicated: over 15 received Ad26.COV2.S at low or high dose, single or two shots; 5 received placebo; per-sample allocation not given. Specimens were obtained on day 63 following the first vaccine or placebo injection. Generated by immunoSEQ multiplex PCR, the TCRdb table keeps only in-frame clones and is missing some. Among about 680,000 clones listed, more than 70% were seen once. The gene calls are TRBV27 and TRBJ2-3, with D hard to call. The sample here was peripheral blood, taken in a trial of Ad26.COV2.S vaccine versus placebo. This sequence originates from a person between 18 and 65 years old who received the Ad26.COV2.S COVID-19 vaccine or a placebo. Here the CDR3 reads CASSFGSLGTDTQYF. DNA for the CDR3: TGTGCCAGCAGTTTCGGGTCCCTGGGCACAGATACGCAGTATTTT.